This T cell receptor (beta chain) was documented in a study of blood T cell repertoires in COVID-19 (dated by TCRdb to the early 2020s). General notes on the study: Samples covering the acute and convalescent phases of COVID-19 were provided by collaborators in the United States, Italy and Spain. The material from the prospective study consisted of cDNA or gDNA derived from T cells, B-cell-depleted T cells, or PBMCs. Subjects who had been exposed to COVID-19, were actively infected with it, or had recovered from it provided the deeply sampled blood TCRbeta repertoires that made up the dataset. A freely available public database, intended as a resource for researchers studying the immune response to SARS-CoV-2, is where the repertoires were released. The samples were drawn from two sources: the first 160 participants of the ongoing ImmuneRACE study, and 1,200 or so subjects contributed by 6 global collaborators. Sample metadata almost always included a de-identified subject ID, COVID-19 status, age in years and sex. HLA class I and class II types, where available, came from metadata supplied by the sample provider rather than from assay-based typing.

The immunoSEQ Assay, a bias-controlled multiplex PCR, was used to amplify TCRbeta CDR3 regions from genomic DNA. The original methods were these. Within the assay, amplification of reference gene primers was used to estimate how many nucleated cells each sample contained. Sequence reads were collapsed and filtered to measure the absolute abundance of every unique TCRbeta CDR3 rearrangement. For each sample, productive Simpson clonality was calculated by taking the square root of Simpson's diversity index across productive rearrangements. TCRdb stores this immuneACCESS table with in-frame sequences only. Part of the clones is absent; in the studies checked, under half of the shortfall reflects unresolved V genes, and no reason is known for the rest. The D gene and trimming were derived from the DNA, and the V and J assignments and clone size from that table. The table for this sample lists 75,000 to 95,000 clones; about two thirds of them were counted only once. The ten most abundant clones make up under 30% of the sample.

Points on this clone: It lacks a known antigen. No base-level quality is on record; no much larger clone is a single base apart.

The collaborating institutions used their own protocols to collect whole blood in K2EDTA tubes. Collaborator samples were shipped for TCRbeta analysis as frozen whole blood, isolated PBMCs, or DNA extracted from either sample type. General study outcomes and caveats: Clinical and demographic metadata were provided uncurated, with the amount varying by source and participant.

Sequencing input: peripheral blood. The receptor was derived from an older woman in a cohort sampled during active or convalescent COVID-19.

The nucleotides read TGCAGCGTTGGAAAGCGGGGGATCGGGACAGATACGCAGTATTTT. It encodes CSVGKRGIGTDTQYF. The sequence links TRBV29-1 to TRBJ2-3; TRBD2 aligns with 8 central bases. Ends trimmed: V by 4 bases, J by 3 bases; bases unmatched to a gene: 9. From the cysteine through the phenylalanine, the CDR3 covers 15 amino acids. The sequence is cut down to CDR3 DNA, 45 bases in frame from base 1. For CDR1 and CDR2, the germline V gene lists SQVTM and ANQGSEA.